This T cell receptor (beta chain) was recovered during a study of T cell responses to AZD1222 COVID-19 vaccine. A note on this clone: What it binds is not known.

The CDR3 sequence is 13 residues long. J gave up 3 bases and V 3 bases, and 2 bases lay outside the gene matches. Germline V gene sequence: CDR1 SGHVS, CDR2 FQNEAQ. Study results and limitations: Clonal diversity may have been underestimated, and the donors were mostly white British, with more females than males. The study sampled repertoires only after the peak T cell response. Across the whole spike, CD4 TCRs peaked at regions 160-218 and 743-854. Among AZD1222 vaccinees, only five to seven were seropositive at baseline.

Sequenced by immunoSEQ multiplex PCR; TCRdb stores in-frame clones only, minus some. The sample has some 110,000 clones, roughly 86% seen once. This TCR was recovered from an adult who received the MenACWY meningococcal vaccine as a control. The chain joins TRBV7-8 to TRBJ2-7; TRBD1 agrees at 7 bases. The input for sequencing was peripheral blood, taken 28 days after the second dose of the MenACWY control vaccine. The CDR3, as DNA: TGTGCCAGCAGCTTTGACAGGGACTACGAGCAGTACTTC. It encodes CASSFDRDYEQYF.